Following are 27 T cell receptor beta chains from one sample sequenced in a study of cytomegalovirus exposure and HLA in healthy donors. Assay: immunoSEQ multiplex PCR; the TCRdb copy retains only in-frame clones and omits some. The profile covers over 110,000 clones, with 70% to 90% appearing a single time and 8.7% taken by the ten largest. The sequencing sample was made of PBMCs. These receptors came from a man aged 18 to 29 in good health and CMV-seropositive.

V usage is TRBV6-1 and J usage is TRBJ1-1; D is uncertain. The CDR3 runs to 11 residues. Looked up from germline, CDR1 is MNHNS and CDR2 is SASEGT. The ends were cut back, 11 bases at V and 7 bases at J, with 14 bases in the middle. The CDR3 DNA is TGTGCCCTAAGGGCGGGCGATGAAGCTTTCTTT. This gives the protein CALRAGDEAFF.

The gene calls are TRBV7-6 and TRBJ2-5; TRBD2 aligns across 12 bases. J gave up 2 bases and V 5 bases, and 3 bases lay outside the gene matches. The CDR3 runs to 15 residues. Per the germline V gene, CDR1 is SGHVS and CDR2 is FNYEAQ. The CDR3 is CASSPLAGGQETQYF. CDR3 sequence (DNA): TGTGCCAGCAGCCCTCTAGCGGGAGGGCAAGAGACCCAGTACTTC.

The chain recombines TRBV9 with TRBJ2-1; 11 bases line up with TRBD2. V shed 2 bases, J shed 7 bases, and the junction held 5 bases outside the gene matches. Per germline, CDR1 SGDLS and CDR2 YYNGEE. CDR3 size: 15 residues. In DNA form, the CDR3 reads TGTGCCAGCAGCGTTGCGGGACTAGCGGTAAATGAGCAGTTCTTC. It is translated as CASSVAGLAVNEQFF.

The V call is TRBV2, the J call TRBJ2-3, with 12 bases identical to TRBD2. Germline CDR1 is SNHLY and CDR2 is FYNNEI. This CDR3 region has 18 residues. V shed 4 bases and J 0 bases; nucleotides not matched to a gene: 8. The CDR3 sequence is CASSANLGTSGSTDTQYF. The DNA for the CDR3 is TGTGCCAGCAGTGCGAACTTGGGGACTAGCGGGAGCACAGATACGCAGTATTTT.

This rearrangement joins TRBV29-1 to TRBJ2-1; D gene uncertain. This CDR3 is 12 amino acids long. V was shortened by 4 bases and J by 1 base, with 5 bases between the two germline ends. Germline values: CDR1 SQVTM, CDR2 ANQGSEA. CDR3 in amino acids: CSVGPSYNEQFF. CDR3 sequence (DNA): TGCAGCGTTGGGCCATCCTACAATGAGCAGTTCTTC.

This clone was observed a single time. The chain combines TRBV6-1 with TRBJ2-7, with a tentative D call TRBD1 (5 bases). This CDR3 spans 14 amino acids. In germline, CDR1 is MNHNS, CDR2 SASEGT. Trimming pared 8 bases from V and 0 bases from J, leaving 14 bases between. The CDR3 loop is CASQPVRDSYEQYF. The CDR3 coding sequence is TGTGCCAGCCAGCCTGTCAGGGACTCCTACGAGCAGTACTTC.

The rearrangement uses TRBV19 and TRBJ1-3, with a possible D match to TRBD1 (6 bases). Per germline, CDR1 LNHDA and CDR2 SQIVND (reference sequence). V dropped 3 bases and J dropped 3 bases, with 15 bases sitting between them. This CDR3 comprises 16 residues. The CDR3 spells CASSISQGRGGNTIYF. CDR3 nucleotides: TGTGCCAGTAGTATCTCCCAGGGGAGAGGTGGAAACACCATATATTTT.

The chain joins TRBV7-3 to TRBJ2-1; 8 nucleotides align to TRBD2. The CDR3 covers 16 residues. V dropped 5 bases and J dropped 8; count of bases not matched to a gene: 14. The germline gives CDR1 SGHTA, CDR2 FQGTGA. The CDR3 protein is CASSPRGGRSWDEQFF. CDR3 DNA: TGTGCCAGCAGCCCAAGGGGCGGGAGGAGTTGGGATGAGCAGTTCTTC.

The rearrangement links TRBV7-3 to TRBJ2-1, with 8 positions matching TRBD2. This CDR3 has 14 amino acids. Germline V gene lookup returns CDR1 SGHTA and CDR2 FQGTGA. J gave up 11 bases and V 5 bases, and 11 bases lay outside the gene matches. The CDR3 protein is CASSPPATSDKQFF. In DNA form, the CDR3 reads TGTGCCAGCAGCCCCCCCGCGACTAGCGATAAGCAGTTCTTC. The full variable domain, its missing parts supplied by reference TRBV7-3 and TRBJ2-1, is GAGVSQTPSNKVTEKGKYVELRCDPISGHTALYWYRQSLGQGPEFLIYFQGTGAADDSGLPNDRFFAVRPEGSVSTLKIQRTERGDSAVYLCASSPPATSDKQFFGPGTRLTVL.

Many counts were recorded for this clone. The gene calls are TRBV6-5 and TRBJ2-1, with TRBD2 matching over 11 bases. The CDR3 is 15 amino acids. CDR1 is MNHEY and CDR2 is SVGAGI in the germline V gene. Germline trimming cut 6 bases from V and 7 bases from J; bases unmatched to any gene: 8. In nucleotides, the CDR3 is TGTGCCAGCAGAATAGCGGGAGGGGTGACGAATGAGCAGTTCTTC. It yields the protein CASRIAGGVTNEQFF.

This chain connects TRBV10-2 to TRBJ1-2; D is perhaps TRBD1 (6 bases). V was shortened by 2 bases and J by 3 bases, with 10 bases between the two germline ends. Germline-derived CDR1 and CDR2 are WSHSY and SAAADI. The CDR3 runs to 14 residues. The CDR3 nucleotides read TGCGCCAGCAGTGAGGGAGGGGGGGACTATGGCTACACCTTC. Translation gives CASSEGGGDYGYTF.

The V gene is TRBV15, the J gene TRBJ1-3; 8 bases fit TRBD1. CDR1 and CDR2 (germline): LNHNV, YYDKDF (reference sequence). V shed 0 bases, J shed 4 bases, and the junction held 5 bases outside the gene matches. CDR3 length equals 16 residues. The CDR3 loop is CATSRERTGIGNTIYF. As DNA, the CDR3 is TGTGCCACCAGCAGAGAGCGGACAGGGATAGGAAACACCATATATTTT.

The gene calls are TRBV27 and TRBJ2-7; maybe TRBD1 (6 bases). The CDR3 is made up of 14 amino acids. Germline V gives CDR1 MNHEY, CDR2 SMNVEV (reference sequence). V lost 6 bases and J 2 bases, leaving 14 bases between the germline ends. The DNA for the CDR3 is TGTGCCAGCAGGTACCGGGACAAGACCTACGAGCAGTACTTC. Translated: CASRYRDKTYEQYF.

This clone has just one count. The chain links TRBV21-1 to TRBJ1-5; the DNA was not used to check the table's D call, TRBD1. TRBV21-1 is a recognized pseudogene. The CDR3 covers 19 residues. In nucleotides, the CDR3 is TGTGCCAGCAGCACCCTAGAGGCAGGGGGCGATTATAGCAATCAGCCCCAGCATTTT. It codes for CASSTLEAGGDYSNQPQHF.

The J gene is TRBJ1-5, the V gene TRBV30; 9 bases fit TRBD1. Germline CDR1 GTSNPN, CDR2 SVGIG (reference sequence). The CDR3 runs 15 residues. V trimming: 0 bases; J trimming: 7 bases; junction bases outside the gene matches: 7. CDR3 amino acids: CAWSVRDREGQPQHF. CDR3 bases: TGTGCCTGGAGTGTAAGGGACAGGGAGGGCCAGCCCCAGCATTTT.

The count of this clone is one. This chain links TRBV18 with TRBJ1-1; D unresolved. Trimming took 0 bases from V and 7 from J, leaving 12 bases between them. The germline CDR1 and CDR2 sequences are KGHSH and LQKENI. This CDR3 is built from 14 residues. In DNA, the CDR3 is TGTGCCAGCTCACCACCGATTTTCGCGGGTGAAGCTTTCTTT. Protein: CASSPPIFAGEAFF. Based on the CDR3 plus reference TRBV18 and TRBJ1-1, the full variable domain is NAGVMQNPRHLVRRRGQEARLRCSPMKGHSHVYWYRQLPEEGLKFMVYLQKENIIDESGMPKERFSAEFPKEGPSILRIQQVVRGDSAAYFCASSPPIFAGEAFFGQGTRLTVV.

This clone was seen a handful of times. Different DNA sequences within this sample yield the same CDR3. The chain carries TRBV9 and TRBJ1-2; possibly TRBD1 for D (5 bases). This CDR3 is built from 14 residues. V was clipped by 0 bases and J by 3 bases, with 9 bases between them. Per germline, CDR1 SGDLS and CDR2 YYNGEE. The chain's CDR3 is CASSVGDSYYGYTF. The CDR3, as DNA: TGTGCCAGCAGCGTAGGTGACAGCTACTATGGCTACACCTTC.

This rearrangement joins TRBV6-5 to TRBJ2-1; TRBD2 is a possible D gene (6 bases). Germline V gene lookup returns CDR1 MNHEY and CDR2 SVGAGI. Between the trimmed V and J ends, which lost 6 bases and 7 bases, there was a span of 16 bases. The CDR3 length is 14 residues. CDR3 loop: CASSTKRVGNEQFF. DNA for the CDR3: TGTGCCAGCAGCACGAAGCGGGTGGGGAATGAGCAGTTCTTC.

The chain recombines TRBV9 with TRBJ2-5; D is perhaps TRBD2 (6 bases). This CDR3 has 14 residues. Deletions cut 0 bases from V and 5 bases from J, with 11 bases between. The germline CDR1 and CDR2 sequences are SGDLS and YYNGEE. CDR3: CASSVEDRGETQYF. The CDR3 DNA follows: TGTGCCAGCAGCGTAGAGGATCGGGGGGAGACCCAGTACTTC.

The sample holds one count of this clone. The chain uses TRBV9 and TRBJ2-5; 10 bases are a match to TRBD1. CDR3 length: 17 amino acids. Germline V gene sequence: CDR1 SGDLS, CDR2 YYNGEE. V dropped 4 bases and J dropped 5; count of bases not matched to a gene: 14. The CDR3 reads CASSPEGRTGGMETQYF. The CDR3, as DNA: TGTGCCAGCAGCCCCGAAGGACGGACAGGGGGTATGGAGACCCAGTACTTC.

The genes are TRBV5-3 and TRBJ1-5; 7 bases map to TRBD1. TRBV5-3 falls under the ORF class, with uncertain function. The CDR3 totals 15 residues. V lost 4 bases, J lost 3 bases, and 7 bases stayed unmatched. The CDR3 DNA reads TGTGCCAGAAGCGATAAGGACAGGCTCAATCAGCCCCAGCATTTT. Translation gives CARSDKDRLNQPQHF.

CDR3 region: CATSVQGKYEQYF. In nucleotides, the CDR3 is TGTGCCACCTCGGTACAGGGGAAATACGAGCAGTACTTC. This sequence joins TRBV18 and TRBJ2-7; 7 bases align to TRBD1. The CDR3 is made up of 13 amino acids. V lost 10 bases to trimming and J lost 4 bases; unmatched junction nucleotides: 10. Germline V gene data show CDR1 as KGHSH and CDR2 as LQKENI.

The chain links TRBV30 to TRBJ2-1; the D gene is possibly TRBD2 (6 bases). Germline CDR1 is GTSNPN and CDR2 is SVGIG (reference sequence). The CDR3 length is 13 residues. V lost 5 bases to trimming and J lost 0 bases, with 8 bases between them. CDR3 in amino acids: CAWRENSYNEQFF. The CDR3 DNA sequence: TGTGCCTGGCGGGAGAACTCCTACAATGAGCAGTTCTTC. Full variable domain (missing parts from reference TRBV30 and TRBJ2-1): SQTIHQWPATLVQPVGSPLSLECTVEGTSNPNLYWYRQAAGRGLQLLFYSVGIGQISSEVPQNLSASRPQDRQFILSSKKLLLSDSGFYLCAWRENSYNEQFFGPGTRLTVL.

CDR3 loop: CASSRRVWRDEQFF. In nucleotides, the CDR3 is TGTGCCAGCAGCCGCAGGGTGTGGCGAGATGAGCAGTTCTTC. The gene calls are TRBV5-6 and TRBJ2-1; tentative D call: TRBD1 (5 bases). Trimming pared 4 bases from V and 8 bases from J, leaving 16 bases between. CDR3 length equals 14 residues. Germline CDR1 SGHDT, CDR2 YYEEEE.

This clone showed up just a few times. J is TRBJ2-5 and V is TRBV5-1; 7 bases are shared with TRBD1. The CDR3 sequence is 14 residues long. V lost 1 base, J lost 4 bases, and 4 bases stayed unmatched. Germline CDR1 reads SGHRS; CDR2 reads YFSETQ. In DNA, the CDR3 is TGCGCCAGCAGCTTGAGCACAGGGGTAGAGACCCAGTACTTC. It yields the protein CASSLSTGVETQYF.

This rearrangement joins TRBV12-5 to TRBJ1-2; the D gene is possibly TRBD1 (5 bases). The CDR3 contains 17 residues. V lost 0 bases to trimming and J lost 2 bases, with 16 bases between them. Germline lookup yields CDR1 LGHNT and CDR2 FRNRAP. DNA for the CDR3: TGTGCTAGTGGTTTGGTACCTATTGGCAGGGCCAACTATGGCTACACCTTC. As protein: CASGLVPIGRANYGYTF. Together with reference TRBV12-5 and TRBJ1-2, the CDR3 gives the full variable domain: DARVTQTPRHKVTEMGQEVTMRCQPILGHNTVFWYRQTMMQGLELLAYFRNRAPLDDSGMPKDRFSAEMPDATLATLKIQPSEPRDSAVYFCASGLVPIGRANYGYTFGSGTRLTVV.

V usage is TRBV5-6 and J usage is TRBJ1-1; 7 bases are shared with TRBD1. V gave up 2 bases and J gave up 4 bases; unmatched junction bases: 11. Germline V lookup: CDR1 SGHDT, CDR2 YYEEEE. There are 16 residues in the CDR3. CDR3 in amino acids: CASSFRPRQGVTEAFF. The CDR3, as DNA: TGTGCCAGCAGCTTTAGGCCTCGACAGGGTGTCACTGAAGCTTTCTTT.